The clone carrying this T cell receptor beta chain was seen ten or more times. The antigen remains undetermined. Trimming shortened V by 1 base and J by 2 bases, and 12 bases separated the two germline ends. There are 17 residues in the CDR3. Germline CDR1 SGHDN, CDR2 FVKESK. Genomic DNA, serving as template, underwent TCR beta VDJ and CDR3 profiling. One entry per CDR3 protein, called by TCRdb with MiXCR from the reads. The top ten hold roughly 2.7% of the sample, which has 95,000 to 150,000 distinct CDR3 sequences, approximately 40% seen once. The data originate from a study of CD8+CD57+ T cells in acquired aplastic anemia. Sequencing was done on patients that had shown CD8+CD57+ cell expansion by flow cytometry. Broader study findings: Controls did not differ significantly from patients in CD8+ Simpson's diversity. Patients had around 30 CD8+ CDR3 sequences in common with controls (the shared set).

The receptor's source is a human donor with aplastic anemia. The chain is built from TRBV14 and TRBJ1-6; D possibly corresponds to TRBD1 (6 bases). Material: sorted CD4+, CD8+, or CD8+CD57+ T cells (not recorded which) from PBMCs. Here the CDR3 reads CASSQVAGGAYNSPLHF. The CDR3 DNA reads TGTGCCAGCAGCCAAGTCGCGGGGGGCGCCTATAATTCACCCCTCCACTTT.